The rows below give T cell receptor beta chains drawn from one sample of a study of CD8 T cells in Susac syndrome. TCRdb redid the calling of the immunoSEQ multiplex PCR reads with MiXCR, one entry per CDR3 protein. The repertoire holds some 180,000 distinct CDR3 sequences, around 94% seen once, with 0.099% in the top ten. Material: CD4+ T cells from PBMCs. The receptors here all came from a human donor with Susac syndrome. Both conserved end residues are part of each CDR3. A D gene is named only where the DNA matches it firmly. Size is stated for part of the rows, as once, few or many counts, or as a class when the clone is expanded.

j_call v_call d_call clone_size cdr3_nt cdr3_aa
TRBJ2-5 TRBV20-1 TRBD1 NA TGCAGTGCCGGGACAGCCCAAGAGACCCAGTACTTC CSAGTAQETQYF
TRBJ1-2 TRBV6-5 TRBD1 NA TGTGCCAGCAGACGGACAGGGAGCGGTGGCTACACCTTC CASRRTGSGGYTF
TRBJ2-5 TRBV18 TRBD1 NA TGTGCCAGCTCACCAGAGGACAGGGGGCAAGAGACCCAGTACTTC CASSPEDRGQETQYF
TRBJ2-7 TRBV10-3 TRBD1 NA TGTGCCATCAGTGACTACAGGGGATCTGGCGAGCAGTACTTC CAISDYRGSGEQYF
TRBJ2-5 TRBV5-1 TRBD2 NA TGCGCCAGCACCTACTCTGGCGGGGGAGAAGAGACCCAGTACTTC CASTYSGGGEETQYF
TRBJ1-1 TRBV7-9 NA NA TGTGCCAGCAGCTTACCTGGGGTGGAAGCTTTCTTT CASSLPGVEAFF
TRBJ2-4 TRBV2 TRBD1 NA TGTGCCAGCAGAGCGGGACAGGGGAACATTCAGTACTTC CASRAGQGNIQYF
TRBJ1-2 TRBV5-3 NA NA TGTGCCAGAAGCTTGGCCAGAGGGTCTAACTATGGCTACACCTTC CARSLARGSNYGYTF
TRBJ2-3 TRBV19 TRBD2 NA TGTGCCAGTAGTATAGATTCCCTAGCGGGAGTAGATACGCAGTATTTT CASSIDSLAGVDTQYF
TRBJ2-1 TRBV30 NA NA TGTGCCTGGAGGGATTCCAAGCCAGGGCAGTTCTTC CAWRDSKPGQFF
TRBJ2-5 TRBV7-9 NA NA TGTGCCAGCAGCCCCAACCTCCACGCCCAAGAGACCCAGTACTTC CASSPNLHAQETQYF
TRBJ2-7 TRBV7-9 NA NA TGTGCCAGCAGCTCCTTGACCGGGCAGTACTTC CASSSLTGQYF
TRBJ2-3 TRBV10-3 NA once TGTGCCATCAGGGAAAAGCTAGCAGCAGATACGCAGTATTTT CAIREKLAADTQYF
TRBJ2-7 TRBV12-3/TRBV12-4 TRBD1 NA TGTGCCAGCAGTCAGGGGACAGAATACGAGCAGTACTTC CASSQGTEYEQYF
TRBJ2-2 TRBV24-1 NA NA TGTGCCACCAGTGAGGCCGGGATCCGAACCGGGGAGCTGTTTTTT CATSEAGIRTGELFF
TRBJ1-5 TRBV2 NA NA TGTGCCAGCGCTAGGCGGAACAATCAGCCCCAGCATTTT CASARRNNQPQHF
TRBJ2-7 TRBV19 TRBD1 NA TGTGCCACCGGCCTACCGGGACAGGGGGCCTACGAGCAGTACTTC CATGLPGQGAYEQYF
TRBJ2-1 TRBV11-2 TRBD2 NA TGTGCCAGCAGCCAGACGGCGGGGGACCACAATGAGCAGTTCTTC CASSQTAGDHNEQFF
TRBJ2-1 TRBV20-1 TRBD2 NA TGCAGTGCTAGAGATCCGGTGCTAGCGGTCTACAATGAGCAGTTCTTC CSARDPVLAVYNEQFF
TRBJ2-5 TRBV7-9 NA NA TGTGCCAGCAGCTTTCTTGCGGAGGGGGGTCGTTCCCAGTACTTC CASSFLAEGGRSQYF
TRBJ1-1 TRBV5-4 NA NA TGTGCCAGCAGCTTGGACAGGAAGAACACTGAAGCTTTCTTT CASSLDRKNTEAFF
TRBJ2-3 TRBV7-2 TRBD2 NA TGTGCCAGCAGCCGCTCCGGCGGGGGTGGTACAGATACGCAGTATTTT CASSRSGGGGTDTQYF
TRBJ2-7 TRBV16 NA NA TGTGCCAGCAGCCGAACCTACAGCGATTCCTCCTACGAGCAGTACTTC CASSRTYSDSSYEQYF
TRBJ1-5 TRBV20-1 NA NA TGCAGTGCTTCGACAGTGACCGGCCAGCCCCAGCATTTT CSASTVTGQPQHF
TRBJ2-7 TRBV12-3/TRBV12-4 NA NA TGTGCCAGCAGTTTAGCAGGTAGTTACTCCTACGAGCAGTACTTC CASSLAGSYSYEQYF
TRBJ2-1 TRBV18 NA few TGTGCCAGCTCACCAGGACAGTACAATGAGCAGTTCTTC CASSPGQYNEQFF
TRBJ2-2 TRBV20-1 NA NA TGCAGTGCTAGAGAGTGGCAGGGTATTTTGAACACCGGGGAGCTGTTTTTT CSAREWQGILNTGELFF
TRBJ1-2 TRBV12-3/TRBV12-4 TRBD1 NA TGTGCCAGCAGCTGGACAGGGGGCCCCTATGGCTACACCTTC CASSWTGGPYGYTF
TRBJ1-2 TRBV24-1 TRBD1 NA TGTGCCACCAGTGATTCCTCCGGGACAGGTTTTCACTATGGCTACACCTTC CATSDSSGTGFHYGYTF
TRBJ2-3 TRBV12-3/TRBV12-4 TRBD1 NA TGTGCCAGCAGTTACCGGACAGGGGGCACAGATACGCAGTATTTT CASSYRTGGTDTQYF
TRBJ1-2 TRBV29-1 TRBD1 NA TGCAGCGTCCGGAGCGGGACAGGGGGCTTTGGCTACACCTTC CSVRSGTGGFGYTF
TRBJ1-6 TRBV30 TRBD1 NA TGTGCCTACAGGACAGGGCCAGGACCCCTCCACTTT CAYRTGPGPLHF
TRBJ1-1 TRBV20-1 NA NA TGCAGTGCTGGGGCAGCCGGGGGCACTGAAGCTTTCTTT CSAGAAGGTEAFF